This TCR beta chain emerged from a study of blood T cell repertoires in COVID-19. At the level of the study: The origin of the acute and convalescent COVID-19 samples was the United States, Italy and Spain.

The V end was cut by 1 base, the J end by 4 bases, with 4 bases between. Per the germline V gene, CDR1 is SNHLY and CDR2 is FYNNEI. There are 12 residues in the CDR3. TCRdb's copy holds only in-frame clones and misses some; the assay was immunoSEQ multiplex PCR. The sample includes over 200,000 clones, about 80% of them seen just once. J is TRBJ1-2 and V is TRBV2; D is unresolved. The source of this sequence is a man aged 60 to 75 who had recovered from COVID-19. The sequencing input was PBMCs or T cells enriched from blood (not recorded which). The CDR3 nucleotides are TGTGCCAGCAGTGAAGTCGGCTATGGCTACACCTTC. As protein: CASSEVGYGYTF.